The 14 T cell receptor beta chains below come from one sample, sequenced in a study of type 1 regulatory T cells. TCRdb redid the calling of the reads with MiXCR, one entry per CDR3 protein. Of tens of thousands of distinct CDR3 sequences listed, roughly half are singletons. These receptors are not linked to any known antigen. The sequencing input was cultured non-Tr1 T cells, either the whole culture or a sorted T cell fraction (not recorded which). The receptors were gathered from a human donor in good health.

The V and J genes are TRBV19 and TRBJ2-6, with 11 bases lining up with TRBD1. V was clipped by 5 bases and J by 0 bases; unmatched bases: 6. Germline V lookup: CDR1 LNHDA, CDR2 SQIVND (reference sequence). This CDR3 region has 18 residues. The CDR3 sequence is CASSSQGTGGSGANVLTF. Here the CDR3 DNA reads TGTGCCAGTAGTTCCCAAGGGACAGGGGGCTCTGGGGCCAACGTCCTGACTTTC.

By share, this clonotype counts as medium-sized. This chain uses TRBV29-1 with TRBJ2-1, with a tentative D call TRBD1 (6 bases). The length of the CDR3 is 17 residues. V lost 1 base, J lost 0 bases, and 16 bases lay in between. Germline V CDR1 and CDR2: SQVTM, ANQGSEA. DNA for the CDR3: TGCAGCGTTGAAGGTTTTGGACAGCAGAGCTCCTACAATGAGCAGTTCTTC. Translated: CSVEGFGQQSSYNEQFF.

CDR3 sequence (DNA): TGTGCCACCAGCAGAGGGGACAGTCGAAATCAGCCCCAGCATTTT. It encodes CATSRGDSRNQPQHF. V usage is TRBV15 and J usage is TRBJ1-5, with 7 bases matching TRBD1. The CDR3 totals 15 residues. Trimming at V came to 1 base and at J to 4 bases, leaving 4 bases not matched to a gene. CDR1 is LNHNV and CDR2 is YYDKDF in the germline V gene (reference sequence).

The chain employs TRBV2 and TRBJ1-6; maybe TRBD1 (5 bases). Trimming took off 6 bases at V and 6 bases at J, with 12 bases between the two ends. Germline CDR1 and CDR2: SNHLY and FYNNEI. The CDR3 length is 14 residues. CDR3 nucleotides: TGTGCCAGCAGCCGGGACGCCATTAATTCACCCCTCCACTTT. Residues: CASSRDAINSPLHF.

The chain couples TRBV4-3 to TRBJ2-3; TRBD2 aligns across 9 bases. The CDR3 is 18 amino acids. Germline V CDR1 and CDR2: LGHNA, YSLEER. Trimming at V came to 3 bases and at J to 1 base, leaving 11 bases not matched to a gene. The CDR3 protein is CASSQDRRGGKGTDTQYF. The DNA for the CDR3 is TGCGCCAGCAGCCAGGACCGGCGGGGGGGAAAAGGCACAGATACGCAGTATTTT.

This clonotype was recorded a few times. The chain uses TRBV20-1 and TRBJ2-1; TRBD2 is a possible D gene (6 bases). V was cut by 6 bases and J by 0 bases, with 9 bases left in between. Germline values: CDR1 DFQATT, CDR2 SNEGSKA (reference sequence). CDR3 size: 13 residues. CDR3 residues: CSAGLTSYNEQFF. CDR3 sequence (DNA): TGCAGTGCGGGACTGACCTCCTACAATGAGCAGTTCTTC.

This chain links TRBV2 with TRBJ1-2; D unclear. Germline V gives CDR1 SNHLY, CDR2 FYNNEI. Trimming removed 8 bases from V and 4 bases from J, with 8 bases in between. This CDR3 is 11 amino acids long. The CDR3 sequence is CASGTIYGYTF. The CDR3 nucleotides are TGTGCCAGCGGTACCATCTATGGCTACACCTTC.

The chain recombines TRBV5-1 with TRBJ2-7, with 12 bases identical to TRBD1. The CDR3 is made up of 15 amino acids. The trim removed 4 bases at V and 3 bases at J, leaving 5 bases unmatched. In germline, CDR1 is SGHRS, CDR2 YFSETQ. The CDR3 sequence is CASSQGQGAFYEQYF. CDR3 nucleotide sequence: TGCGCCAGCAGCCAGGGACAGGGGGCTTTCTACGAGCAGTACTTC.

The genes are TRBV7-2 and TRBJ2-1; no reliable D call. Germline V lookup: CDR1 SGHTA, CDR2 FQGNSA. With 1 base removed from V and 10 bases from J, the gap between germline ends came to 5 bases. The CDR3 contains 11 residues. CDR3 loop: CASSLGWEQFF. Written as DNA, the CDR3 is TGTGCCAGCAGCTTAGGATGGGAGCAGTTCTTC.

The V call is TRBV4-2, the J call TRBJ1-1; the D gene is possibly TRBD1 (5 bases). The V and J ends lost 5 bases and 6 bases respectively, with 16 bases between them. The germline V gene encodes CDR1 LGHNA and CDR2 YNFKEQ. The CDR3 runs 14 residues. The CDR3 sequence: CASSRNVDSPEAFF. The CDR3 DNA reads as TGTGCCAGCAGCAGAAACGTCGACAGCCCTGAAGCTTTCTTT.

This CDR3 is CASSLFLAGGGPIQETQYF. CDR3 DNA: TGTGCCAGCAGCTTGTTTCTAGCGGGGGGAGGCCCCATCCAAGAGACCCAGTACTTC. The rearrangement joins TRBV5-6 to TRBJ2-5, with TRBD2 matching over 11 bases. CDR1 and CDR2 from the germline V gene are SGHDT and YYEEEE. The junction had 12 bases not matched to a gene; V was cut back by 1 base and J by 1 base. The CDR3 length is 19 residues.

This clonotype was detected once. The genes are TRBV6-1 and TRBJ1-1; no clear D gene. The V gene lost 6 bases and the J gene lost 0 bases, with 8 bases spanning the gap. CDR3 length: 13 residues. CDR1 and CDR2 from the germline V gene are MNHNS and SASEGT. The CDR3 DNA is TGTGCCAGCAGACGGACGGTGAACACTGAAGCTTTCTTT. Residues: CASRRTVNTEAFF.

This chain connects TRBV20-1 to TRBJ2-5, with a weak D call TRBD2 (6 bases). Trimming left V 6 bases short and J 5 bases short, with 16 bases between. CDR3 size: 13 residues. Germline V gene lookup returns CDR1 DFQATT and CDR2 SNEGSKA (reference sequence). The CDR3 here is CSANPLARETQYF. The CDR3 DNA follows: TGCAGTGCCAATCCCCTAGCGAGGGAGACCCAGTACTTC.

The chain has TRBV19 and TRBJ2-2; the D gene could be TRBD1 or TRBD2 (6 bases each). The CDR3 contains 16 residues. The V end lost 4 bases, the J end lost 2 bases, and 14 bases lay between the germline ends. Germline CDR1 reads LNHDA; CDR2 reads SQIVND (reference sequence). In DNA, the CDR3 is TGTGCCAGTAGTACGGGGGCGATACAAAACACCGGGGAGCTGTTTTTT. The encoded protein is CASSTGAIQNTGELFF.